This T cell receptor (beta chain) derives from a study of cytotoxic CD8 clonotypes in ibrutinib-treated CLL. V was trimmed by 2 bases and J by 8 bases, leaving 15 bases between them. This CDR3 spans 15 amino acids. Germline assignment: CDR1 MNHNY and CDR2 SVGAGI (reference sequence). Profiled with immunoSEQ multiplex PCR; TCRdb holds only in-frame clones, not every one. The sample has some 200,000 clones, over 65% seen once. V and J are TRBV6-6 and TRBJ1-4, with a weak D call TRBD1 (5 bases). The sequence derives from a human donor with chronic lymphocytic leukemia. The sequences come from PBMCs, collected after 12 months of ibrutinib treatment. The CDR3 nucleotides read TGTGCCAGCAGTTACGGGCAGGGTGAATCGGAAAAACTGTTTTTT. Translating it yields CASSYGQGESEKLFF.